A selection of T cell receptor beta chains follows, all from one sample in a study of cytomegalovirus exposure and HLA in healthy donors. Clones were sequenced by immunoSEQ multiplex PCR, and TCRdb holds only the in-frame ones, with some missing. The sample records about 140,000 clones, around four fifths being singletons. The sequenced material came from PBMCs. The receptors were gathered from a young man in good health and CMV-seronegative. CDR3s leave out the opening cysteine and the closing phenylalanine or tryptophan.

V gene: TRBV29-1
J gene: TRBJ2-2
CDR3 protein: SVGAVNTGELF

V gene: TRBV7-8
J gene: TRBJ2-1
CDR3 protein: ASSLVPSGVSYNEQF

V gene: TRBV7-6
J gene: TRBJ2-6
CDR3 protein: ASSLLRGTANVLT

V gene: TRBV18
J gene: TRBJ1-1
CDR3 protein: ASSPNTIQGADSVPEAF

V gene: TRBV30
J gene: TRBJ1-2
CDR3 protein: AWRAGGANYGYT

V gene: TRBV12-5
J gene: TRBJ2-6
CDR3 protein: ASGPSRDSSGANVLT

V gene: TRBV4-2
J gene: TRBJ2-1
CDR3 protein: ASSLGLAGVHNEQF

V gene: TRBV6-6
J gene: TRBJ2-7
CDR3 protein: ASSSYWRGDTYEQY

V gene: TRBV4-1
J gene: TRBJ2-1
CDR3 protein: ASYQAGGNEQF

V gene: TRBV19
J gene: TRBJ1-1
CDR3 protein: ASSITAGGSTEAF

V gene: TRBV28
J gene: TRBJ1-1
CDR3 protein: ASSLDRGSVFF

V gene: TRBV4-2
J gene: TRBJ2-7
CDR3 protein: ASSPPGRTYEQY

V gene: TRBV6-5
J gene: TRBJ2-7
CDR3 protein: ASSYSYGGPLREQY

V gene: TRBV25-1
J gene: TRBJ2-1
CDR3 protein: ASSATPGTGHYNEQF

V gene: TRBV4-1
J gene: TRBJ2-1
CDR3 protein: ASSQDPGQVWEQF

V gene: TRBV10-3
J gene: TRBJ1-2
CDR3 protein: AINRVYYGYT

V gene: TRBV6-4
J gene: TRBJ2-7
CDR3 protein: ASSDPRTSGTYEQY

V gene: TRBV7-9
J gene: TRBJ2-2
CDR3 protein: ASSLGLAGNTGELF

V gene: TRBV6-5
J gene: TRBJ2-1
CDR3 protein: ASSRGYEQF

V gene: TRBV7-9
J gene: TRBJ2-7
CDR3 protein: ASSLGFGGYEQY

V gene: TRBV7-9
J gene: TRBJ2-1
CDR3 protein: ASSLRQLSTYNEQF

V gene: TRBV6-5
J gene: TRBJ2-2
CDR3 protein: ASSPLQGLTGELF

V gene: TRBV7-8
J gene: TRBJ1-3
CDR3 protein: ASSFPFTGINSGNTIY

V gene: TRBV10-3
J gene: TRBJ1-1
CDR3 protein: AISEMTGENTEAF

V gene: TRBV25-1
J gene: TRBJ2-4
CDR3 protein: ASSEGTGVAKNIQY

V gene: TRBV4-1
J gene: TRBJ1-1
CDR3 protein: ASSQDGTTGNTEAF

V gene: TRBV7-9
J gene: TRBJ1-1
CDR3 protein: AVRRNTEAF

V gene: TRBV5-6
J gene: TRBJ1-6
CDR3 protein: ASSFHDREFLH

V gene: TRBV4-1
J gene: TRBJ1-2
CDR3 protein: ASSQGAGANYGYT

V gene: TRBV4-1
J gene: TRBJ1-1
CDR3 protein: ASSQVGLGTEAF

V gene: TRBV11-2
J gene: TRBJ1-1
CDR3 protein: ASSLAGYTEAF

V gene: TRBV28
J gene: TRBJ2-3
CDR3 protein: ASSPASGGTDTQY

V gene: TRBV2
J gene: TRBJ2-2
CDR3 protein: ASRRHTGELF

V gene: TRBV5-1
J gene: TRBJ1-1
CDR3 protein: ASSPSGLKEWGRDTEAF

V gene: TRBV28
J gene: TRBJ1-2
CDR3 protein: ASSLMGQGNYGYT

V gene: TRBV15
J gene: TRBJ2-5
CDR3 protein: ATSRGDIQETQY

V gene: TRBV27
J gene: TRBJ2-3
CDR3 protein: ASSSRPTGAPTDTQY

V gene: TRBV30
J gene: TRBJ1-2
CDR3 protein: AWTGQTYGYT

V gene: TRBV5-4
J gene: TRBJ2-3
CDR3 protein: ASSPGGTRTDTQY